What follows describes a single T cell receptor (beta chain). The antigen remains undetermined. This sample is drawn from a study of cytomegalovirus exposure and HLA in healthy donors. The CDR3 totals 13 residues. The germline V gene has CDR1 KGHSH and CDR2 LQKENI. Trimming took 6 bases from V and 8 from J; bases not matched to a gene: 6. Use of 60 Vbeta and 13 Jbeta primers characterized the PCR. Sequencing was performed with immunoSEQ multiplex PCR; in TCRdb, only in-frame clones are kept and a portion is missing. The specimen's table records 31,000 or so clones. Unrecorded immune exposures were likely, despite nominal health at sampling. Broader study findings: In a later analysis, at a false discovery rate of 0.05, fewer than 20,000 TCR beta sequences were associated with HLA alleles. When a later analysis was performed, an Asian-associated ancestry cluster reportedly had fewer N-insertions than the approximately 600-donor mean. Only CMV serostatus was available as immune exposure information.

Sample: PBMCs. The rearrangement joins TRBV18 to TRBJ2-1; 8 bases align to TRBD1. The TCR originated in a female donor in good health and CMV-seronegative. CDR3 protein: CASSGQGWDEQFF. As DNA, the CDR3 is TGTGCCAGCTCCGGACAGGGATGGGATGAGCAGTTCTTC.